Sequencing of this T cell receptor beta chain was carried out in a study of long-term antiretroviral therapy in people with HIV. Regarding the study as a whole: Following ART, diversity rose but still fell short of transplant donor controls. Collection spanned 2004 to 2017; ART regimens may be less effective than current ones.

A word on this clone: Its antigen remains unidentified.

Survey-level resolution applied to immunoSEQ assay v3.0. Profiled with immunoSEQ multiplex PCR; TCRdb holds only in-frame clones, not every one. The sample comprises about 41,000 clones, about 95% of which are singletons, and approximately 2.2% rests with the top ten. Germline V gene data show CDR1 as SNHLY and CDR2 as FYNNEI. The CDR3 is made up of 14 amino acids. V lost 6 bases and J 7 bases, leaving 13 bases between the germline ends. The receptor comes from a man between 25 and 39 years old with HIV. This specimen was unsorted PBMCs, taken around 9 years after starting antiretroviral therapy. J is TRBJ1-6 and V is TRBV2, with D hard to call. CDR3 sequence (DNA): TGTGCCAGCAGAGAGAGATCGGGAAATTCACCCCTCCACTTT. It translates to CASRERSGNSPLHF. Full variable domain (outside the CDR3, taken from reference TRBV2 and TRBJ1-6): EPEVTQTPSHQVTQMGQEVILRCVPISNHLYFYWYRQILGQKVEFLVSFYNNEISEKSEIFDDQFSVERPDGSNFTLKIRSTKLEDSAMYFCASRERSGNSPLHFGNGTRLTVT.